A single sample gave rise to the 30 T cell receptor beta chains below, sequenced in a study of CD8+CD57+ T cells in acquired aplastic anemia. Using genomic DNA as the template, TCR beta VDJ and CDR3 profiling was carried out. TCRdb redid the calling of the reads with MiXCR, one entry per CDR3 protein. The sample shows roughly 260,000 distinct CDR3 sequences, around 46% of them seen only once. Only patients with CD8+CD57+ cell expansion on flow cytometry were chosen for sequencing. Sequencing was performed on sorted CD4+, CD8+, or CD8+CD57+ T cells (not recorded which) from PBMCs. These receptors all come from a human donor with aplastic anemia.

This clonotype was detected many times. The chain uses TRBV10-3 and TRBJ1-1, with TRBD1 as a possible D gene (6 bases). Germline CDR1 reads ENHRY; CDR2 reads SYGVKD. V shed 2 bases and J shed 6 bases, with 22 bases lying between them. There are 17 residues in the CDR3. This CDR3 reads CAISEIPGGTRGPEAFF. The CDR3, as DNA: TGTGCCATCAGTGAGATCCCTGGGGGCACGAGGGGCCCTGAAGCTTTCTTT.

Of note for this clonotype: A much larger clone lies a single base off, so this may be a read error. Given the absence of the conserved phenylalanine or tryptophan at the CDR3 end, a read error is likely. The J gene is TRBJ2-5, the V gene TRBV9; 7 positions agree with TRBD2. From germline, CDR1 is SGDLS and CDR2 YYNGEE. CDR3 length: 16 amino acids. Germline trimming cut 4 bases from V and 5 bases from J; bases unmatched to any gene: 14. The CDR3 nucleotides read TGTGCCAGCAGCCCTCCTTTGGGGGAGGGAGGCGAGACCCAGTACCTC. It translates to CASSPPLGEGGETQYL.

This clonotype was observed a few times. The chain employs TRBV2 and TRBJ2-5; 9 nucleotides align to TRBD1. Germline V gene data show CDR1 as SNHLY and CDR2 as FYNNEI. V dropped 5 bases and J dropped 2; count of bases not matched to a gene: 9. The CDR3 runs to 16 residues. The CDR3 DNA follows: TGTGCCAGCAGTCCCGCCGGGACAGGGAGACAAGAGACCCAGTACTTC. Its protein is CASSPAGTGRQETQYF.

This clonotype was picked up many times. This chain joins TRBV6-2 or TRBV6-3 and TRBJ1-2; D unclear. Trimming removed 2 bases from V and 4 bases from J, with 11 bases in between. Germline loops: CDR1 MNHEY, CDR2 SVGEGT. The CDR3 contains 14 residues. The CDR3 nucleotides are TGTGCCAGCAGTTACGTCGTGTCTGTCTATGGCTACACCTTC. Protein sequence: CASSYVVSVYGYTF.

The rearrangement links TRBV29-1 to TRBJ1-1; 9 positions match TRBD1. This CDR3 region has 14 residues. Trimming took 4 bases from V and 6 from J; bases not matched to a gene: 9. The germline V gene encodes CDR1 SQVTM and CDR2 ANQGSEA. For the CDR3, the DNA is TGCAGCGTTGTCGCGATGGGACAGGGATCTGAAGCTTTCTTT. Its protein product is CSVVAMGQGSEAFF.

This clonotype occurred many times. J is TRBJ1-1 and V is TRBV20-1; 10 positions match TRBD1. The CDR3 spans 17 residues. Trimming removed 6 bases from V and 4 bases from J; junction bases left unmatched: 17. CDR1 is DFQATT and CDR2 is SNEGSKA in the germline V gene (reference sequence). CDR3 DNA sequence: TGCAGTGCCGTGACAGGGGGCGGTTTCTCCTCGGGCACTGAAGCTTTCTTT. It encodes CSAVTGGGFSSGTEAFF.

Regarding this clonotype: A much bigger clone sits one base away, suggesting this may be a read error. V usage is TRBV20-1 and J usage is TRBJ2-1, with 13 bases aligning to TRBD2. Germline trimming cut 2 bases from V and 5 bases from J; bases unmatched to any gene: 9. Germline loops: CDR1 DFQATT, CDR2 SNEGSKA (reference sequence). CDR3 length: 17 amino acids. CDR3 nucleotides: TGCAGTGCTAGACAAACCGGGACTAGCGGGATCGACAATGAGCAGTTCTTC. Translated: CSARQTGTSGIDNEQFF.

The V gene is TRBV28, the J gene TRBJ1-3, with D possibly TRBD1 on 5 matching bases. Germline V CDR1 and CDR2: MDHEN, SYDVKM. V lost 3 bases and J 4 bases, leaving 10 bases between the germline ends. CDR3 size: 14 residues. CDR3 in DNA: TGTGCCAGCAGTTTTCAGGGTACGGGAAACACCATATATTTT. This gives the protein CASSFQGTGNTIYF. Complete variable domain (other parts from reference TRBV28 and TRBJ1-3): DVKVTQSSRYLVKRTGEKVFLECVQDMDHENMFWYRQDPGLGLRLIYFSYDVKMKEKGDIPEGYSVSREKKERFSLILESASTNQTSMYLCASSFQGTGNTIYFGEGSWLTVV.

V and J are TRBV2 and TRBJ1-6, with a tentative D call TRBD1 (6 bases). CDR3 length: 12 residues. Germline V gene sequence: CDR1 SNHLY, CDR2 FYNNEI. Trimming pared 5 bases from V and 10 bases from J, leaving 9 bases between. CDR3 nucleotide sequence: TGTGCCAGCAGTTTAGGGGGGTCACCCCTCCACTTT. The encoded protein is CASSLGGSPLHF.

The chain employs TRBV11-2 and TRBJ2-7; D uncertain. Trimming removed 5 bases at V and 6 bases at J, with 14 bases between. CDR1 is SGHAT and CDR2 is FQNNGV in the germline V gene. CDR3 length: 13 residues. This CDR3 reads CASSPSSQGEQYF. The CDR3 nucleotides read TGTGCCAGCAGCCCCTCCTCCCAAGGCGAGCAGTACTTC.

The chain carries TRBV20-1 and TRBJ1-5, with D maybe TRBD1 (5 bases). CDR3 length: 18 residues. V shed 1 base and J shed 0 bases, with 19 bases lying between them. Germline V gives CDR1 DFQATT, CDR2 SNEGSKA (reference sequence). The CDR3 nucleotides are TGCAGTGCTAGAGTGCTAGCGGGAGTGACAGATAGCAATCAGCCCCAGCATTTT. Its protein product is CSARVLAGVTDSNQPQHF.

As regards this clonotype: This may arise from a read error, as a much more abundant clone is one base away. The V call is TRBV4-3, the J call TRBJ1-5, with D hard to call. Germline V gene sequence: CDR1 LGHNA, CDR2 YSLEER. With 4 bases removed from V and 2 bases from J, the gap between germline ends came to 15 bases. This CDR3 has 16 amino acids. CDR3 in amino acids: CASSRRHYPGNQPQHF. For the CDR3, the DNA is TGCGCCAGCAGCCGTAGACACTACCCAGGCAATCAGCCCCAGCATTTT.

This clonotype was seen only once. Likely a read error: the CDR3 ends without its conserved phenylalanine or tryptophan. The DNA is omitted, as the CDR3 cannot be located on it reliably, and the CDR3 follows TCRdb's listing. V gene TRBV5-6 combines with J gene TRBJ2-5. The CDR3 totals 8 residues, both ends included. In germline, CDR1 is SGHDT, CDR2 YYEEEE. The CDR3 protein is CASSWDPT.

The V gene is TRBV20-1, the J gene TRBJ1-3; no reliable D call. Germline loops: CDR1 DFQATT, CDR2 SNEGSKA (reference sequence). The CDR3 runs to 14 residues. Trimming pared 0 bases from V and 4 bases from J, leaving 10 bases between. CDR3 bases: TGCAGTGCTAGAGAAGTAGGGATCGGAAACACCATATATTTT. Amino acids: CSAREVGIGNTIYF.

V and J are TRBV25-1 and TRBJ2-7; perhaps TRBD1 as D (5 bases). Trimming shortened V by 7 bases and J by 2 bases, and 12 bases separated the two germline ends. This CDR3 spans 13 amino acids. The V gene's germline CDR1 is MGHDK and CDR2 SYGVNS. CDR3 nucleotide sequence: TGTGCCAGCAAGATGACAGCCACCTACGAGCAGTACTTC. Protein sequence: CASKMTATYEQYF.

The chain recombines TRBV7-9 with TRBJ2-3; 7 bases match TRBD1. CDR3 length: 14 residues. Trimming took 5 bases from V and 4 from J; bases not matched to a gene: 6. CDR1 SEHNR and CDR2 FQNEAQ come from the germline V gene (reference sequence). CDR3 region: CASSPRQGADTQYF. The CDR3 nucleotides are TGTGCCAGCAGCCCTCGACAGGGCGCAGATACGCAGTATTTT.

The V and J genes are TRBV30 and TRBJ1-4; TRBD1 might be the D (5 bases). The germline V gene encodes CDR1 GTSNPN and CDR2 SVGIG (reference sequence). The CDR3 spans 16 residues. V was clipped by 5 bases and J by 3 bases, with 19 bases between them. This CDR3 reads CAWLPGPSRANEKLFF. The CDR3 coding sequence is TGTGCCTGGCTTCCGGGACCTTCACGAGCTAATGAAAAACTGTTTTTT.

The chain joins TRBV20-1 to TRBJ2-7; 9 bases fit TRBD1. The V segment lost 6 bases and the J segment 4 bases; nucleotides outside the gene matches: 4. The CDR3 has 12 residues. Looked up from germline, CDR1 is DFQATT and CDR2 is SNEGSKA (reference sequence). CDR3 region: CSATGTGYEQYF. CDR3 bases: TGCAGTGCCACCGGGACAGGGTACGAGCAGTACTTC.

The gene calls are TRBV5-6 and TRBJ1-6, with D unresolved. This CDR3 is 15 amino acids long. V lost 4 bases to trimming and J lost 4 bases, with 12 bases between them. The germline V gene encodes CDR1 SGHDT and CDR2 YYEEEE. The CDR3 DNA sequence: TGTGCCAGCAGCCCTGGAACTCAGTATAATTCACCCCTCCACTTT. Its protein is CASSPGTQYNSPLHF.

This chain links TRBV27 with TRBJ1-4, with TRBD1 identical over 10 bases. Trimming took 5 bases from V and 6 from J; bases not matched to a gene: 3. Germline V gene sequence: CDR1 MNHEY, CDR2 SMNVEV (reference sequence). The CDR3 extends over 14 amino acids. The CDR3 loop is CASSDRGLDEKLFF. CDR3 sequence (DNA): TGTGCCAGCAGTGACAGGGGGCTCGATGAAAAACTGTTTTTT.

Regarding this clonotype: One base away lies a much larger clone, so this may be a sequencing read error. The rearrangement joins TRBV13 to TRBJ2-2; 8 nucleotides match TRBD2. CDR1 and CDR2 from the germline V gene are PRHDT and FYEKMQ (reference sequence). The length of the CDR3 is 16 residues. The junction had 3 bases not matched to a gene; V was cut back by 1 base and J by 2 bases. Here the CDR3 reads CASSLASGLNTGELFF. CDR3 DNA sequence: TGTGCCAGCAGCTTAGCTAGCGGGCTAAACACCGGGGAGCTGTTTTTT.

J is TRBJ1-2 and V is TRBV7-9, with a weak D call TRBD1 (5 bases). The CDR3 length is 14 residues. V was cut by 0 bases and J by 8 bases, with 13 bases left in between. CDR1 and CDR2 (germline): SEHNR, FQNEAQ (reference sequence). CDR3 in DNA: TGTGCCAGCAGCTTAGCCGGGACCTTAAGGGGCTACACCTTC. Its protein product is CASSLAGTLRGYTF.

In this sample, this clonotype turned up many times. The chain has TRBV15 and TRBJ2-1, with D tentatively TRBD2 (5 bases). Per germline, CDR1 LNHNV and CDR2 YYDKDF (reference sequence). Trimming cost V 0 bases and J 15 bases, with 21 bases left between them. CDR3 length equals 15 residues. CDR3 DNA: TGTGCCACCAGCAGAGATCCAACGGTAGTGGGAGATTGGTTCTTC. This translates into CATSRDPTVVGDWFF.

This clonotype was detected ten times or more. The rearrangement uses TRBV12-3 or TRBV12-4 and TRBJ2-2; D is possibly TRBD2 (5 bases). Between the trimmed V and J ends, which lost 6 bases and 3 bases, there was a span of 11 bases. The CDR3 length is 14 residues. The CDR3 sequence is CASRERTHTGELFF. The CDR3 region has the DNA TGTGCCAGCAGGGAGAGGACTCACACCGGGGAGCTGTTTTTT.

In its sample, this clonotype was seen many times. CDR3 sequence reads: CSAGRDRGLNYGYTF. The CDR3 DNA reads as TGCAGTGCTGGCCGGGACAGGGGCCTCAACTATGGCTACACCTTC. The chain combines TRBV20-1 with TRBJ1-2, with 10 bases identical to TRBD1. V was pared by 5 bases and J by 2 bases, with 8 bases of the junction left unmatched. The CDR3 extends over 15 amino acids. Germline loops: CDR1 DFQATT, CDR2 SNEGSKA (reference sequence).

CDR3 nucleotide sequence: TGTGCCACCAGCAGAGTTACCGGGGCTGGGGCCAACGTCCTGACTTTC. It yields the protein CATSRVTGAGANVLTF. J is TRBJ2-6 and V is TRBV15, with D possibly being TRBD2 (5 bases). Germline lookup yields CDR1 LNHNV and CDR2 YYDKDF (reference sequence). Trimming removed 1 base from V and 2 bases from J, with 9 bases in between. CDR3 length: 16 amino acids. Based on the CDR3 plus reference TRBV15 and TRBJ2-6, the full variable domain is DAMVIQNPRYQVTQFGKPVTLSCSQTLNHNVMYWYQQKSSQAPKLLFHYYDKDFNNEADTPDNFQSRRPNTSFCFLDIRSPGLGDTAMYLCATSRVTGAGANVLTFGAGSRLTVL.

This clonotype was detected only a few times. This chain connects TRBV10-3 to TRBJ1-5; D is unclear. V was trimmed by 11 bases and J by 4 bases, leaving 12 bases between them. This CDR3 has 12 residues. The germline V gene encodes CDR1 ENHRY and CDR2 SYGVKD. The CDR3 coding sequence is TGTGCCGCAGGAGGGCTGAATCAGCCCCAGCATTTT. This translates into CAAGGLNQPQHF.

As concerns this clonotype: This may arise from a read error, as a much more abundant clone is one base away. The genes are TRBV6-2 or TRBV6-3 and TRBJ1-6, with 9 nucleotides matching TRBD1. The CDR3 extends over 15 amino acids. Germline CDR1 MNHEY, CDR2 SVGEGT. CDR3 in DNA: TGTGCCAGCAGGGACAGGGGATCTAATAATTTACCCCTCCACTTT. It translates to CASRDRGSNNLPLHF.

This chain uses TRBV27 with TRBJ1-5, with TRBD1 matching over 7 bases. Germline CDR1 reads MNHEY; CDR2 reads SMNVEV (reference sequence). Trimming removed 2 bases from V and 6 bases from J; junction bases left unmatched: 7. The CDR3 contains 15 residues. The DNA of the CDR3 is TGTGCCAGCAGTTTAACCCACAGGGGAAGTCAGCCCCAGCATTTT. Translating gives CASSLTHRGSQPQHF.

This clonotype was found many times. The rearrangement links TRBV7-9 to TRBJ1-2; D is unresolved. The CDR3 loop spans 12 amino acids. The V end lost 4 bases, the J end lost 6 bases, and 9 bases lay between the germline ends. CDR1 and CDR2 (germline): SEHNR, FQNEAQ (reference sequence). CDR3 in amino acids: CASSYDRDGYTF. CDR3 sequence (DNA): TGTGCCAGCAGCTATGACCGAGATGGCTACACCTTC.